This T cell receptor (beta chain) was retrieved from a study of CD8 T cells in ankylosing spondylitis. TCRdb reanalysed the 5' RACE reads using MiXCR and keeps one entry per CDR3 protein. The sample carries under 950,000 distinct CDR3 sequences, about 20% recorded once. This clonotype has only a few counts. Its specificity is unknown. The CDR3 has 13 residues. Trimming cost V 3 bases and J 2 bases, with 7 bases left between them. Germline assignment: CDR1 LGHDT and CDR2 YNNKEL (reference sequence). Broader study findings: For ankylosing spondylitis blood, a TCR beta motif of under ten highly homologous variants appeared characteristic.

The chain employs TRBV3-1 and TRBJ1-2; no reliable D call. The specimen was blood, either unsorted or a sorted T cell fraction (not recorded which). The TCR originated in a male donor with ankylosing spondylitis. The CDR3 DNA sequence: TGTGCCAGCAGCCACTGGGCAAACTATGGCTACACCTTC. Its protein is CASSHWANYGYTF.